This TCR beta chain was documented in a study of CD8 T cells in ankylosing spondylitis. Study-wide points: Disease-associated clones were reportedly significantly overrepresented in matched ankylosing spondylitis synovial fluid. Reactive arthritis synovial fluid and blood were previously reported to contain some motif variants.

This clonotype was detected many times. Its antigen remains unidentified. TCRdb used MiXCR to reprocess the 5' RACE reads, holding one entry per CDR3 protein. The data show about 52,000 distinct CDR3 sequences, with 6% to 7.5% seen just once and roughly 8.1% held by the top ten. Trimming stripped 2 bases from V and 3 bases from J, with 16 bases between. The CDR3 is 16 amino acids. Sequencing was done on a sample of blood, either unsorted or a sorted T cell fraction (not recorded which). This sequence originates from a female donor with ankylosing spondylitis or in good health (not recorded which). V is TRBV12-3 or TRBV12-4 and J is TRBJ1-1; unclear D gene. The CDR3 protein is CASSLLGSIWHTEAFF. In DNA, the CDR3 is TGTGCCAGCAGTTTATTAGGGTCTATTTGGCACACTGAAGCTTTCTTT.